This T cell receptor (beta chain) came from a study of Graves' ophthalmopathy and Graves' hyperthyroidism. This clonotype was counted at least ten times. The antigen remains unidentified. Study results and limitations: Blood also contained most of the expanded thyroid clonotypes above 0.001 frequency. Sensitivity of around 64% and specificity of nearly 75% were achieved by the model that predicted ophthalmopathy progression. With roughly 88% sensitivity and about 83% specificity, a 13-signature model separated ophthalmopathy from stable hyperthyroidism.

A diagnosis was made from clinical symptoms together with serum thyroxine, TRAb, thyroid ultrasound and orbital computed tomography. Amplified material comprised TCR beta CDR3 regions derived from RNA transcripts. RT-PCR in the first round used HTBI primers; a second-round multiplex PCR followed. In TCRdb, the multiplex PCR reads were re-called with MiXCR into one record per CDR3 protein. The sample consists of some 400,000 distinct CDR3 sequences, around 16% of them appearing once. The CDR3 covers 15 residues. The germline V and J ends were trimmed by 2 bases and 0 bases, with 11 bases remaining between them. Germline V lookup: CDR1 SGDLS, CDR2 YYNGEE.

Sequencing was performed on peripheral blood. This clonotype was obtained from a woman under 30 with Graves' ophthalmopathy. The chain carries TRBV9 and TRBJ1-2; possibly TRBD1 for D (6 bases). DNA of the CDR3: TGTGCCAGCAGCGTCGGATCAGGGGCTAACTATGGCTACACCTTC. Its protein is CASSVGSGANYGYTF.